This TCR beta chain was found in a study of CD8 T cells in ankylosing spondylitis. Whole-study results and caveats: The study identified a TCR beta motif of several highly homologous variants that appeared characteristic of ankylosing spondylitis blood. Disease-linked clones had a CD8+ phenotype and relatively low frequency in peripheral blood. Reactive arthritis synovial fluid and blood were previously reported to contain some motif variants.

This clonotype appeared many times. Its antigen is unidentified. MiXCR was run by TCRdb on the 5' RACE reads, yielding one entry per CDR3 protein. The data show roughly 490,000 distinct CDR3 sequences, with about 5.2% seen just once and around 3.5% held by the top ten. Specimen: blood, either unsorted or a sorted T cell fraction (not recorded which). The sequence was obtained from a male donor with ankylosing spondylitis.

CDR3 in DNA: TGTGCCAGCAGCTTACAGGTTATCAATCAGCCCCAGCATTTT. Its protein product is CASSLQVINQPQHF. The chain combines TRBV7-2 with TRBJ1-5, with D unresolved. Trimming took off 2 bases at V and 3 bases at J, with 8 bases between the two ends. Germline CDR1 reads SGHTA; CDR2 reads FQGNSA. This CDR3 comprises 14 residues.